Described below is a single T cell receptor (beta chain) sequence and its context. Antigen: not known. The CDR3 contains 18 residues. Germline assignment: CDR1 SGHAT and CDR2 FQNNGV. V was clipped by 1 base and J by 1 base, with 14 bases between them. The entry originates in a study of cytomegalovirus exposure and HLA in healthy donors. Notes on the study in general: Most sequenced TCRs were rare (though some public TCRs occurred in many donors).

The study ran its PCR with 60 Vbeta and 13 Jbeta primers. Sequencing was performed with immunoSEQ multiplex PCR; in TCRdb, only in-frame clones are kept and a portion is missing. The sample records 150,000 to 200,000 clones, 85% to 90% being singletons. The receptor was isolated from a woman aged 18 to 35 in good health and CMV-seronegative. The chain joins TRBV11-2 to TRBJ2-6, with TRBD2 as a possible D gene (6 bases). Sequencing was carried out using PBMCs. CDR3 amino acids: CASSLVGGSSSGANVLTF. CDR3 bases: TGTGCCAGCAGCTTAGTGGGGGGTTCCTCTTCTGGGGCCAACGTCCTGACTTTC.